The clone carrying this T cell receptor beta chain was recorded once. What it recognizes is unknown. The data belong to a study of cytomegalovirus exposure and HLA in healthy donors. General study points: The authors later found HLA-associated TCR beta chains more clonally expanded than equally common others.

It was with 60 Vbeta and 13 Jbeta primers that the PCR ran. This table comes from immunoSEQ multiplex PCR, and its TCRdb copy is limited to in-frame clones, with some not included. The profile shows approximately 110,000 clones, 78% of them singletons. The V and J ends lost 1 base and 5 bases respectively, with 22 bases between them. Germline V CDR1 and CDR2: SGHRS, YFSETQ. The CDR3 is 18 amino acids. The TCR was taken from a man under 40 in good health and CMV-seronegative. This rearrangement joins TRBV5-1 to TRBJ1-5; maybe TRBD1 (5 bases). The sequenced sample was PBMCs. The CDR3 is CASSLFPGLGGGHQPQHF. The CDR3 DNA reads as TGCGCCAGCAGCTTGTTTCCAGGGTTGGGAGGAGGCCATCAGCCCCAGCATTTT.